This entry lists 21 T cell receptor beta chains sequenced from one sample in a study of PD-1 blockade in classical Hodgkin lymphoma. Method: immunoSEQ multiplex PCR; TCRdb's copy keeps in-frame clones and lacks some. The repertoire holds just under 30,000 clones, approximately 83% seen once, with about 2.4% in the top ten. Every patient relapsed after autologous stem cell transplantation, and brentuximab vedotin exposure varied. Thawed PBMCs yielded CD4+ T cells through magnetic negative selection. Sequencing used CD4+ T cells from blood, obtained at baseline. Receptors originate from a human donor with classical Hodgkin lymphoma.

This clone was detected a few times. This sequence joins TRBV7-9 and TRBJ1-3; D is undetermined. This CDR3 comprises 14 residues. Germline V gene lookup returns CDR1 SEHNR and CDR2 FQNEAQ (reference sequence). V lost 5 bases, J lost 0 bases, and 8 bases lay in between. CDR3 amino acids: CASSLSTSGNTIYF. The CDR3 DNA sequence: TGTGCCAGCAGCCTTAGCACCTCTGGAAACACCATATATTTT.

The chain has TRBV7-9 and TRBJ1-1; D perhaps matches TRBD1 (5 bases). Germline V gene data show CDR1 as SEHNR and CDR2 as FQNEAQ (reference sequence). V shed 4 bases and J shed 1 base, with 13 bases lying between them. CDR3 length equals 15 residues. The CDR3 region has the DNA TGTGCCAGCAGCTCCGAACCAGGGCGGAACACTGAAGCTTTCTTT. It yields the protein CASSSEPGRNTEAFF.

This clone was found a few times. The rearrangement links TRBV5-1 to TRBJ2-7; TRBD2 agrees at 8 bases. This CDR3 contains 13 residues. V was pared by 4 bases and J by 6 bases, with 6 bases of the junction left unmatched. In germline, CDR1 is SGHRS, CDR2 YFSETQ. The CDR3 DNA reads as TGCGCCAGCAGCCTTGGGACTAGTAGCGAGCAGTACTTC. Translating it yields CASSLGTSSEQYF.

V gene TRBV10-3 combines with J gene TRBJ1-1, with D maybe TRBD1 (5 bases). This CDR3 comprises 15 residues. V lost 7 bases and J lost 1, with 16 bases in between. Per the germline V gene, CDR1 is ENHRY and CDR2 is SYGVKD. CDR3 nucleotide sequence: TGTGCCATCAACGGCCGGGGCCCTAGGAACACTGAAGCTTTCTTT. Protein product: CAINGRGPRNTEAFF.

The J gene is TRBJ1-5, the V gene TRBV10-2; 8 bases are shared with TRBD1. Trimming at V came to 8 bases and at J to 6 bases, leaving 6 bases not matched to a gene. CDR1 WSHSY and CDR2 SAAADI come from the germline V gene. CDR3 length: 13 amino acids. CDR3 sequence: CASAGGPGQPQHF. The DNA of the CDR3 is TGCGCCAGCGCAGGGGGCCCGGGTCAGCCCCAGCATTTT.

The DNA of the CDR3 is TGTGCCAGCAGCCGGACAGGGAACAATGAGCAGTTCTTC. It specifies CASSRTGNNEQFF. The chain is built from TRBV7-9 and TRBJ2-1, with 8 bases lining up with TRBD1. This CDR3 contains 13 residues. CDR1 is SEHNR, CDR2 FQNEAQ, per germline (reference sequence). J gave up 5 bases and V 5 bases, and 2 bases lay outside the gene matches.

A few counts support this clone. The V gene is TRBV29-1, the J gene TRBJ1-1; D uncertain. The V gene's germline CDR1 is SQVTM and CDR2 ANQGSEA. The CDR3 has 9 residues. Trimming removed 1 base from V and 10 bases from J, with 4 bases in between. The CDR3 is CSVEGLAFF. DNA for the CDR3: TGCAGCGTTGAAGGACTAGCTTTCTTT.

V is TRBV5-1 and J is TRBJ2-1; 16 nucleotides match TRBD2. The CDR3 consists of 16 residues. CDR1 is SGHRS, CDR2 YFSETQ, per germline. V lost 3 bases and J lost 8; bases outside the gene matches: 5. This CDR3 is CASSSGLAGGVDEQFF. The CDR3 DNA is TGCGCCAGCAGCTCGGGACTAGCGGGAGGGGTCGATGAGCAGTTCTTC.

The CDR3 region has the DNA TGCGCCAGCAGCTTCCCCATTAGCGGGAGCACAGATACGCAGTATTTT. This encodes CASSFPISGSTDTQYF. The rearrangement links TRBV5-1 to TRBJ2-3; 7 bases agree with TRBD2. Looked up from germline, CDR1 is SGHRS and CDR2 is YFSETQ. V shed 2 bases, J shed 0 bases, and the junction held 6 bases outside the gene matches. This CDR3 spans 16 amino acids.

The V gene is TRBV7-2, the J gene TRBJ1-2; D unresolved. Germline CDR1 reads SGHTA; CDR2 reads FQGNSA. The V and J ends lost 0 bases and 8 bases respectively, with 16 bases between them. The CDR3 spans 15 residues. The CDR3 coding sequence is TGTGCCAGCAGCTTAGCGTTTGCGAGGGAGGGAGGCTACACCTTC. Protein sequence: CASSLAFAREGGYTF.

CDR3 in DNA: TGTGCCAGCAGTTACTCGTCAGGGACCACCGGGGAGCTGTTTTTT. Translation gives CASSYSSGTTGELFF. The chain employs TRBV6-5 and TRBJ2-2; perhaps D is TRBD1 or TRBD2 (5 bases each). The CDR3 has 15 amino acids. The germline gives CDR1 MNHEY, CDR2 SVGAGI. The V end was cut by 0 bases, the J end by 4 bases, with 9 bases between.

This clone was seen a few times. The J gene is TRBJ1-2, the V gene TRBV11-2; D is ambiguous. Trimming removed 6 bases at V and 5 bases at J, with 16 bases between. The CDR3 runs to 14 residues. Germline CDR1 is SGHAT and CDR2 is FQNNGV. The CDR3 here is CASSREGTDYGYTF. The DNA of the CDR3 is TGTGCCAGCAGTCGAGAGGGAACAGATTATGGCTACACCTTC.

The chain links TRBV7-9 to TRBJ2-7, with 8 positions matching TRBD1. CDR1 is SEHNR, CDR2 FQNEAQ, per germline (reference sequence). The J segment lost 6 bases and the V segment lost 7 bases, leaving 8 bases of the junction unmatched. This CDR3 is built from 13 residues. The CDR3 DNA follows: TGTGCCAGCACAGGACAGGGAAGAGGCGAGCAGTACTTC. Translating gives CASTGQGRGEQYF. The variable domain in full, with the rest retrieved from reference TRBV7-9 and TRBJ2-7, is DTGVSQNPRHKITKRGQNVTFRCDPISEHNRLYWYRQTLGQGPEFLTYFQNEAQLEKSRLLSDRFSAERPKGSFSTLEIQRTEQGDSAMYLCASTGQGRGEQYFGPGTRLTVT.

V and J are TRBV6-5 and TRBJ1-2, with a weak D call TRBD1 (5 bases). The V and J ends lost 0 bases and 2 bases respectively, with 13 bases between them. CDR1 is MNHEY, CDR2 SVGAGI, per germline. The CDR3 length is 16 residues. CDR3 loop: CASSYSIGGLNYGYTF. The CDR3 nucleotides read TGTGCCAGCAGTTACTCGATCGGGGGGTTAAACTATGGCTACACCTTC.

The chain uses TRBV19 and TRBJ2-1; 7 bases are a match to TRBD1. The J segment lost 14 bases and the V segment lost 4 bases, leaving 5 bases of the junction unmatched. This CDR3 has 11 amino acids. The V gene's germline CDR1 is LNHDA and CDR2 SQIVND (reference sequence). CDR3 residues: CASSNGTVEFF. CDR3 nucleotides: TGTGCCAGTAGTAACGGGACAGTTGAGTTCTTC.

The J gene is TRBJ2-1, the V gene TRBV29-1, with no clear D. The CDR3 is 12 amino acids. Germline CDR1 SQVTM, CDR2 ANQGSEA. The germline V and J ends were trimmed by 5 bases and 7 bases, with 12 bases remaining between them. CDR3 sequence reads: CSVTFLDNEQFF. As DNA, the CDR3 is TGCAGCGTTACTTTTTTGGATAATGAGCAGTTCTTC.

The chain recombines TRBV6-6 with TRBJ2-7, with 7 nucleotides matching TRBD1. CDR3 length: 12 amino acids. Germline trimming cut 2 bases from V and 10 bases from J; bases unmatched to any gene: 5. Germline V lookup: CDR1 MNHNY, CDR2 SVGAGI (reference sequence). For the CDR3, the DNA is TGTGCCAGCAGTTACCGCGACAGGGTACAGTACTTC. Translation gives CASSYRDRVQYF.

The CDR3 DNA reads TGTGCCAGCAGCGGTTACCGCGGGACAAATTCCAAAGCTTTCTTT. Protein sequence: CASSGYRGTNSKAFF. The chain carries TRBV5-6 and TRBJ1-1, with D perhaps matching TRBD1 (6 bases). This CDR3 comprises 15 residues. Germline V gene lookup returns CDR1 SGHDT and CDR2 YYEEEE. Trimming shortened V by 4 bases and J by 9 bases, and 22 bases separated the two germline ends.

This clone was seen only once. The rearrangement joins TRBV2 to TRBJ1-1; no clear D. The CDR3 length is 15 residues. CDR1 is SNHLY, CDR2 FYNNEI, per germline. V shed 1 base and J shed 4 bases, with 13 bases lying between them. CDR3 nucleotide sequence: TGTGCCAGCAGTGAAGAAAAGACTCTGGGCACTGAAGCTTTCTTT. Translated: CASSEEKTLGTEAFF.

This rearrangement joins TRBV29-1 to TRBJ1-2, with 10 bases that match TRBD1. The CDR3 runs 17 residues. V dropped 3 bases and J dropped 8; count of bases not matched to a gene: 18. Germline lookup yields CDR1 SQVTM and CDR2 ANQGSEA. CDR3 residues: CSVDSGQGFSPVGGYTF. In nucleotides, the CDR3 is TGCAGCGTTGACTCGGGACAGGGGTTTTCCCCGGTGGGAGGCTACACCTTC.

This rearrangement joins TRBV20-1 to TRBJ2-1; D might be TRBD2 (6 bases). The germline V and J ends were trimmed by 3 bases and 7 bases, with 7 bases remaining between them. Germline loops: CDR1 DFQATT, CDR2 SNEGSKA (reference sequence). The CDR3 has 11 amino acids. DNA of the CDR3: TGCAGTGCTAGGCGGGATAATGAGCAGTTCTTC. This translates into CSARRDNEQFF.